The sequence of this T cell receptor beta chain was determined in a study of blood T cell repertoires in COVID-19. Whole-study context: PBMCs, B-cell-depleted T cells, or T cells were the source of the cDNA or gDNA that made up the material.

There are 13 residues in the CDR3. V lost 7 bases to trimming and J lost 7 bases; unmatched junction nucleotides: 7. Germline CDR1 MNHEY, CDR2 SMNVEV (reference sequence). Clones were read by immunoSEQ multiplex PCR, and TCRdb kept only the in-frame ones, dropping some. Of about 140,000 clones listed, approximately 79% are singletons. This clonotype was obtained from a man in his sixties with acute or convalescent COVID-19. The rearrangement links TRBV27 to TRBJ2-1; 7 bases agree with TRBD1. Source material: peripheral blood. The CDR3: CASNAGGRNEQFF. The CDR3 coding sequence is TGTGCCAGCAACGCAGGGGGAAGGAATGAGCAGTTCTTC.